These T cell receptor beta chains were read from a single sample in a study of shared clonotypes between healthy human individuals. This table comes from immunoSEQ multiplex PCR, and its TCRdb copy is limited to in-frame clones, with some not included. The table lists approximately 2.5 million clones, around nine tenths of them singletons. Sequencing was performed on naive CD4+ T cells sorted from blood. The receptors here all came from a man between 18 and 35 years old in good health. CDR3s include the opening cysteine and the closing phenylalanine or tryptophan. Each record gives: V gene, clone size, D gene, J gene, CDR3 protein, CDR3 DNA. A D gene is named only where the DNA matches it firmly. Clone size is given for some rows only: seen once, a few or many times, or a class if the clone is expanded.

TRBV6-6	NA	NA	TRBJ2-1	CASSRDKEQFF	TGTGCCAGCAGCAGGGACAAGGAGCAGTTCTTC
TRBV4-1	NA	TRBD1	TRBJ2-2	CASSQDRGGLRTNTGELFF	TGCGCCAGCAGCCAAGATCGAGGGGGCCTCAGAACGAACACCGGGGAGCTGTTTTTT
TRBV6-1	NA	TRBD2	TRBJ2-1	CASSVASGGAYNEQFF	TGTGCCAGCAGTGTGGCTAGCGGGGGGGCCTACAATGAGCAGTTCTTC
TRBV9	NA	NA	TRBJ2-7	CASSVAGSSGPYEQYF	TGTGCCAGCAGCGTAGCGGGTAGCTCCGGTCCCTACGAGCAGTACTTC
TRBV19	NA	NA	TRBJ2-2	CASSSPYLNTGELFF	TGTGCCAGTAGTTCCCCTTATTTGAACACCGGGGAGCTGTTTTTT
TRBV21-1	NA	NA	TRBJ1-5	CASSIGTGDNQPQHF	TGTGCCAGCAGCATAGGGACAGGAGACAATCAGCCCCAGCATTTT
TRBV10-3	NA	TRBD1	TRBJ1-6	CAISGSRDRGNSPLHF	TGTGCCATCAGCGGATCCCGGGACAGGGGTAATTCACCCCTCCACTTT
TRBV6-6	NA	NA	TRBJ1-1	CASSRDRGDTEAFF	TGTGCCAGCAGCAGGGACCGCGGGGACACTGAAGCTTTCTTT
TRBV6-6	NA	NA	TRBJ1-1	CASSYRQHTEAFF	TGTGCCAGCAGTTACAGACAGCACACTGAAGCTTTCTTT
TRBV6-5	NA	NA	TRBJ2-6	CASSKTSGANVLTF	TGTGCCAGCAGTAAAACCTCTGGGGCCAACGTCCTGACTTTC
TRBV11-1	NA	NA	TRBJ2-5	CASSSGPGETQYF	TGTGCCAGCAGCTCGGGACCAGGAGAGACCCAGTACTTC
TRBV2	NA	TRBD1	TRBJ1-2	CASGAPGQGARGYGYTF	TGTGCCAGCGGAGCTCCGGGACAGGGGGCGCGGGGCTATGGCTACACCTTC
TRBV7-2	NA	NA	TRBJ1-1	CASSLEGTTEAFF	TGTGCCAGCAGCTTAGAAGGGACAACTGAAGCTTTCTTT
TRBV9	NA	NA	TRBJ2-2	CASSVDGFGMSGELFF	TGTGCCAGCAGCGTAGATGGCTTTGGGATGTCCGGGGAGCTGTTTTTT
TRBV9	NA	TRBD1	TRBJ2-7	CASSVSTGGEEQYF	TGTGCCAGCAGCGTCTCGACAGGGGGTGAAGAGCAGTACTTC
TRBV25-1	few	NA	TRBJ1-6	CASSRTDNSPLHF	TGTGCCAGCAGCAGGACCGATAATTCACCCCTCCACTTT
TRBV7-2	NA	TRBD2	TRBJ2-1	CASSRLAGGNNEQFF	TGTGCCAGCAGCCGACTAGCGGGAGGGAACAATGAGCAGTTCTTC
TRBV7-9	NA	TRBD1	TRBJ1-4	CASSLGTGGTNEKLFF	TGTGCCAGCAGCTTAGGTACAGGGGGCACTAATGAAAAACTGTTTTTT
TRBV30	once	NA	TRBJ1-6	CAWHRAPNSPLHF	TGTGCCTGGCACCGGGCTCCGAATTCACCCCTCCACTTT
TRBV19	NA	TRBD1	TRBJ2-7	CASSPGQGAYEQYF	TGTGCCAGTAGTCCGGGACAGGGGGCCTACGAGCAGTACTTC
TRBV7-6	NA	NA	TRBJ1-2	CASSQTGDYGYTF	TGTGCCAGCAGCCAAACCGGAGACTATGGCTACACCTTC
TRBV6-4	once	TRBD1	TRBJ2-7	CASSLYPGQGYEQYF	TGTGCCAGTTCTCTCTATCCGGGACAGGGCTACGAGCAGTACTTC
TRBV30	few	NA	TRBJ1-5	CAWSGAGQTLGQPQHF	TGTGCCTGGTCGGGAGCAGGCCAAACTTTAGGTCAGCCCCAGCATTTT
TRBV6-5	NA	TRBD2	TRBJ2-4	CASSQSGGENIQYF	TGTGCCAGCAGTCAGTCGGGGGGGGAAAACATTCAGTACTTC
TRBV18	NA	NA	TRBJ1-1	CASSRNLGPGSEAFF	TGTGCCAGCTCTCGCAACCTGGGACCCGGGTCTGAAGCTTTCTTT
TRBV7-3	once	TRBD2	TRBJ2-2	CASSQRGGGYPAGELFF	TGTGCCAGCAGCCAGCGGGGTGGCGGCTACCCCGCCGGGGAGCTGTTTTTT
TRBV5-5	once	TRBD1	TRBJ2-7	CASSLLTGPTYEQYF	TGTGCCAGCAGCTTGCTGACAGGGCCGACCTACGAGCAGTACTTC
TRBV9	NA	NA	TRBJ2-3	CASSLDSRGDTQYF	TGTGCCAGCAGCCTTGACAGCCGGGGAGATACGCAGTATTTT
TRBV7-3	NA	NA	TRBJ2-1	CASSSHTRRLSYNEQFF	TGTGCCAGCAGCTCACATACGAGACGTCTCTCCTACAATGAGCAGTTCTTC
TRBV4-1	NA	NA	TRBJ2-1	CASSQEGRSSYNEQFF	TGCGCCAGCAGCCAAGAAGGACGTAGCTCCTACAATGAGCAGTTCTTC
TRBV10-2	NA	NA	TRBJ1-5	CASRAGSSNQPQHF	TGCGCCAGCAGAGCAGGGAGTAGCAATCAGCCCCAGCATTTT
TRBV5-1	NA	NA	TRBJ2-5	CASRSFTIPEGPETQYF	TGCGCCAGCAGGAGTTTCACAATCCCAGAGGGCCCGGAGACCCAGTACTTC
TRBV7-9	NA	NA	TRBJ2-7	CASSLSAYEQYF	TGTGCCAGCAGCTTATCTGCCTACGAGCAGTACTTC
TRBV5-5	NA	TRBD1	TRBJ1-2	CASSLPAGGESGYTF	TGTGCCAGCAGCTTGCCGGCAGGGGGCGAGAGTGGCTACACCTTC
TRBV5-1	few	NA	TRBJ1-5	CASSPGGGNQPQHF	TGCGCCAGCAGCCCGGGAGGGGGGAATCAGCCCCAGCATTTT
TRBV6-5	NA	TRBD1	TRBJ1-4	CASSYSTGQGNEKLFF	TGTGCCAGCAGTTACTCGACGGGACAGGGGAATGAAAAACTGTTTTTT
TRBV9	NA	TRBD1	TRBJ1-4	CASSFGGQGYEKLFF	TGTGCCAGCAGCTTCGGTGGACAGGGGTACGAAAAACTGTTTTTT
TRBV29-1	few	NA	TRBJ1-5	CSATPVGVDQPQHF	TGCAGCGCAACTCCCGTCGGGGTTGACCAGCCCCAGCATTTT
TRBV18	NA	NA	TRBJ1-1	CASSPRTDNTEAFF	TGTGCCAGCTCACCGAGGACGGACAACACTGAAGCTTTCTTT
TRBV11-2	once	TRBD1	TRBJ1-3	CASSWGTGAGNTIYF	TGTGCCAGCAGCTGGGGGACAGGGGCTGGAAACACCATATATTTT
TRBV18	NA	TRBD2	TRBJ2-1	CASSQSLAGGRNEQFF	TGTGCCAGCTCACAGTCGTTAGCGGGAGGGCGCAATGAGCAGTTCTTC
TRBV5-1	NA	NA	TRBJ1-2	CASSLLTGPWSGYTF	TGCGCCAGCAGCTTGTTAACGGGACCGTGGAGTGGCTACACCTTC
TRBV6-5	once	TRBD1	TRBJ2-7	CASRTGQKTYEQYF	TGTGCCAGCAGAACGGGACAGAAAACCTACGAGCAGTACTTC
TRBV6-5	few	TRBD2	TRBJ2-5	CASSYGLAGSQETQYF	TGTGCCAGCAGTTACGGGCTAGCGGGTAGCCAAGAGACCCAGTACTTC
TRBV28	NA	NA	TRBJ2-7	CASSLGASYEQYF	TGTGCCAGCAGTTTAGGAGCCAGCTACGAGCAGTACTTC
TRBV9	NA	NA	TRBJ2-3	CASSVASFPSTDTQYF	TGTGCCAGCAGCGTAGCTAGCTTCCCTAGCACAGATACGCAGTATTTT
TRBV10-3	NA	NA	TRBJ2-7	CAISVSLGDLGQYF	TGTGCCATCAGTGTCTCACTCGGCGACCTTGGGCAGTACTTC